This TCR beta chain emerged from a study of shared clonotypes between healthy human individuals. The wider study: Donor ages ranged 18 to 49 years: a couple of women, a few men. Researchers assigned three CD4 naive, three CD4 memory, two CD8 naive and one CD8 memory plate to each donor.

For sorted subsets, 200 ng DNA per replicate equaled some 27,000 T cell genomes. Measured with immunoSEQ multiplex PCR; TCRdb has only the in-frame clones, and not every one. The repertoire holds some 2.3 million clones, with 85% to 95% as singletons. The CDR3 is made up of 14 amino acids. V was clipped by 3 bases and J by 5 bases, with 11 bases between them. Germline V gene data show CDR1 as LNHNV and CDR2 as YYDKDF (reference sequence). The sequenced sample consisted of naive CD4+ T cells from PBMCs. The subset denotes: CD45RA+ positively selected. The clonotype comes from a man between 18 and 29 years old in good health. Some clones in this sample may be carry-over from other donors' samples. The V gene is TRBV15, the J gene TRBJ2-1, with no clear D. CDR3 region: CATSSLGRNNEQFF. The CDR3 DNA sequence: TGTGCCACCAGCAGTTTGGGTAGGAACAATGAGCAGTTCTTC. The entire variable domain, with the rest obtained from reference TRBV15 and TRBJ2-1, is as follows: DAMVIQNPRYQVTQFGKPVTLSCSQTLNHNVMYWYQQKSSQAPKLLFHYYDKDFNNEADTPDNFQSRRPNTSFCFLDIRSPGLGDTAMYLCATSSLGRNNEQFFGPGTRLTVL.